The 28 T cell receptor beta chains in this list originate from one sample, sequenced in a study of beta chain features in type 1 diabetes. Isolated RNA was reverse transcribed in full, so expressed TCRB transcripts were sequenced. Only in-frame clones appear in the TCRdb table, and some are missing; sequencing was by immunoSEQ multiplex PCR. The sample carries roughly 400,000 clones, about 15% recorded once. Sequencing was done on a sample of naive CD4+ T cells from blood. Receptors were obtained from a man aged 30 to 45 in good health.

The chain couples TRBV7-2 to TRBJ2-7, with D possibly matching TRBD2 (5 bases). The CDR3 sequence is 15 residues long. Germline-derived CDR1 and CDR2 are SGHTA and FQGNSA. Trimming removed 3 bases from V and 4 bases from J, with 16 bases in between. DNA for the CDR3: TGTGCCAGCAGCTTGGCCGCAGAGGCGGGTTACGAGCAGTACTTC. This codes for CASSLAAEAGYEQYF.

The chain joins TRBV11-2 to TRBJ2-5; possibly TRBD1 or TRBD2 for D (6 bases each). The length of the CDR3 is 14 residues. Looked up from germline, CDR1 is SGHAT and CDR2 is FQNNGV. Deletions cut 6 bases from V and 1 base from J, with 12 bases between. The CDR3 sequence is CASRYGGGQETQYF. The DNA for the CDR3 is TGTGCCAGCAGATACGGGGGCGGCCAAGAGACCCAGTACTTC.

This clone was detected a few times. The rearrangement uses TRBV2 and TRBJ2-1; D not certain. CDR1 and CDR2 from the germline V gene are SNHLY and FYNNEI. Trimming cost V 6 bases and J 10 bases, with 19 bases left between them. The CDR3 has 14 amino acids. CDR3: CASRLINIRWEQFF. The DNA for the CDR3 is TGTGCCAGCAGGCTTATAAACATTCGGTGGGAGCAGTTCTTC.

The chain recombines TRBV29-1 with TRBJ1-2; no reliable D call. V was pared by 2 bases and J by 0 bases, with 7 bases between. The germline V gene has CDR1 SQVTM and CDR2 ANQGSEA. The CDR3 runs 13 residues. The CDR3 DNA sequence: TGCAGCGTTGAACCTTTAGCTAACTATGGCTACACCTTC. Translated: CSVEPLANYGYTF.

This clone has only a few counts. V gene TRBV5-4 combines with J gene TRBJ2-2; perhaps TRBD2 as D (5 bases). V lost 1 base and J 3 bases, leaving 13 bases between the germline ends. Germline values: CDR1 SGHNT, CDR2 YYREEE (reference sequence). This CDR3 spans 16 amino acids. This CDR3 reads CASSLFDYYYTGELFF. The CDR3 DNA follows: TGTGCCAGCAGCTTGTTTGACTATTACTACACCGGGGAGCTGTTTTTT. Full variable domain (outside the CDR3, taken from reference TRBV5-4 and TRBJ2-2): ETGVTQSPTHLIKTRGQQVTLRCSSQSGHNTVSWYQQALGQGPQFIFQYYREEENGRGNFPPRFSGLQFPNYSSELNVNALELDDSALYLCASSLFDYYYTGELFFGEGSRLTVL.

This chain joins TRBV2 and TRBJ1-6; D is unclear. V lost 7 bases and J lost 6, with 10 bases in between. The CDR3 covers 13 residues. Germline V gene lookup returns CDR1 SNHLY and CDR2 FYNNEI. DNA for the CDR3: TGTGCCAGCACCCCTTTCGGTAATTCACCCCTCCACTTT. Translation gives CASTPFGNSPLHF.

V gene TRBV9 combines with J gene TRBJ2-2; D is perhaps TRBD1 (6 bases). V was clipped by 6 bases and J by 0 bases, with 18 bases between them. The V gene's germline CDR1 is SGDLS and CDR2 YYNGEE. The CDR3 is made up of 17 amino acids. CDR3 nucleotide sequence: TGTGCCAGCACGGACAGACGTTTCGGAGCGAACACCGGGGAGCTGTTTTTT. This codes for CASTDRRFGANTGELFF. Full variable domain (missing parts from reference TRBV9 and TRBJ2-2): DSGVTQTPKHLITATGQRVTLRCSPRSGDLSVYWYQQSLDQGLQFLIQYYNGEERAKGNILERFSAQQFPDLHSELNLSSLELGDSALYFCASTDRRFGANTGELFFGEGSRLTVL.

This chain links TRBV2 with TRBJ2-7, with a weak D call TRBD2 (5 bases). The length of the CDR3 is 12 residues. V was pared by 2 bases and J by 6 bases, with 8 bases between. Per germline, CDR1 SNHLY and CDR2 FYNNEI. The CDR3 sequence: CASSENAGEQYV. In DNA form, the CDR3 reads TGTGCCAGCAGTGAAAACGCGGGCGAGCAGTACGTC.

This clone was counted only a few times. The chain combines TRBV5-4 with TRBJ2-3, with D hard to call. Trimming shortened V by 1 base and J by 6 bases, and 9 bases separated the two germline ends. The CDR3 consists of 13 residues. Germline V gene data show CDR1 as SGHNT and CDR2 as YYREEE (reference sequence). CDR3 DNA sequence: TGTGCCAGCAGCTTGAGGCAAGGGGATACGCAGTATTTT. Residues: CASSLRQGDTQYF.

This clone was counted a few times. The V gene is TRBV2, the J gene TRBJ1-1; possible D gene TRBD1, 6 bases. Germline values: CDR1 SNHLY, CDR2 FYNNEI. CDR3 size: 15 residues. Trimming stripped 3 bases from V and 0 bases from J, with 11 bases between. The CDR3 nucleotides are TGTGCCAGCAGTGATCTGACAGGATTGAACACTGAAGCTTTCTTT. Translated, it gives CASSDLTGLNTEAFF. The full variable domain, completed using reference TRBV2 and TRBJ1-1, is EPEVTQTPSHQVTQMGQEVILRCVPISNHLYFYWYRQILGQKVEFLVSFYNNEISEKSEIFDDQFSVERPDGSNFTLKIRSTKLEDSAMYFCASSDLTGLNTEAFFGQGTRLTVV.

This clone has more than one count but fewer than ten. V gene TRBV5-6 combines with J gene TRBJ2-3; 7 bases align to TRBD1. Germline V gene lookup returns CDR1 SGHDT and CDR2 YYEEEE. The CDR3 loop spans 12 amino acids. J gave up 5 bases and V 4 bases, and 1 base lay outside the gene matches. The CDR3 DNA reads as TGTGCCAGCAGCAGGGGGCAAGATACGCAGTATTTT. It translates to CASSRGQDTQYF. Full variable domain (missing parts from reference TRBV5-6 and TRBJ2-3): DAGVTQSPTHLIKTRGQQVTLRCSPKSGHDTVSWYQQALGQGPQFIFQYYEEEERQRGNFPDRFSGHQFPNYSSELNVNALLLGDSALYLCASSRGQDTQYFGPGTRLTVL.

There are a few counts of this clone. The gene calls are TRBV18 and TRBJ1-1; 8 bases line up with TRBD1. Germline CDR1 is KGHSH and CDR2 is LQKENI. The V gene end was trimmed by 2 bases and the J gene end by 10 bases; junction bases not matched to a gene: 6. This CDR3 has 13 residues. CDR3 loop: CASSPLTGDVAFF. CDR3 DNA sequence: TGTGCCAGCTCACCATTGACAGGGGATGTAGCTTTCTTT.

V and J are TRBV29-1 and TRBJ2-7, with D hard to call. Germline assignment: CDR1 SQVTM and CDR2 ANQGSEA. The CDR3 length is 14 residues. The V gene lost 4 bases and the J gene lost 3 bases, with 16 bases spanning the gap. The CDR3, as DNA: TGCAGCGTTGGCTTTGGCTTAGGGATCTACGAGCAGTACTTC. Protein: CSVGFGLGIYEQYF.

This clone was picked up a small number of times. The chain is built from TRBV9 and TRBJ2-1; TRBD2 matches 10 bases. The CDR3 runs 15 residues. Trimming took 4 bases from V and 4 from J; bases not matched to a gene: 5. Germline CDR1 is SGDLS and CDR2 is YYNGEE. DNA of the CDR3: TGTGCCAGCAGCTTAAGGACTAGCGGATACAATGAGCAGTTCTTC. This sequence encodes CASSLRTSGYNEQFF.

The genes are TRBV19 and TRBJ2-5; maybe TRBD2 (5 bases). CDR1 is LNHDA, CDR2 SQIVND, per germline (reference sequence). CDR3 length equals 14 residues. Trimming pared 1 base from V and 4 bases from J, leaving 10 bases between. CDR3 nucleotide sequence: TGTGCCAGTAGTATAGGGACTGGACCAGAGACCCAGTACTTC. Amino acids: CASSIGTGPETQYF.

The rearrangement links TRBV29-1 to TRBJ2-1, with D possibly TRBD2 on 6 matching bases. CDR1 is SQVTM, CDR2 ANQGSEA, per germline. This CDR3 is 15 amino acids long. Deletions cut 5 bases from V and 0 bases from J, with 14 bases between. The CDR3 reads CSVRIAASSYNEQFF. CDR3 DNA: TGCAGCGTTCGGATAGCGGCCAGCTCCTACAATGAGCAGTTCTTC.

This clone was found a few times. V usage is TRBV7-9 and J usage is TRBJ2-5; a weak D match, TRBD2 (5 bases). The CDR3 has 15 residues. Germline V gives CDR1 SEHNR, CDR2 FQNEAQ (reference sequence). The V gene lost 5 bases and the J gene lost 2 bases, with 15 bases spanning the gap. CDR3 loop: CASSLTLGLQETQYF. Written as DNA, the CDR3 is TGTGCCAGCAGCCTCACCCTTGGACTGCAAGAGACCCAGTACTTC.

This clone has just a few counts. The chain joins TRBV5-1 to TRBJ2-5; D is undetermined. This CDR3 has 13 amino acids. Trimming cost V 0 bases and J 2 bases, with 5 bases left between them. Germline V gene data show CDR1 as SGHRS and CDR2 as YFSETQ. CDR3 coding DNA: TGCGCCAGCAGCTTGGCTCTACAAGAGACCCAGTACTTC. This sequence encodes CASSLALQETQYF.

The chain combines TRBV18 with TRBJ2-7; D uncertain. Germline CDR1 and CDR2: KGHSH and LQKENI. The CDR3 length is 13 residues. V lost 2 bases and J 2 bases, leaving 7 bases between the germline ends. The CDR3 nucleotides read TGTGCCAGCTCACCATCGATCCCCTACGAGCAGTACTTC. Amino acid sequence: CASSPSIPYEQYF.

This chain connects TRBV7-9 to TRBJ1-2; tentative D call: TRBD1 (6 bases). The CDR3 is 12 residues long. The V and J ends lost 5 bases and 6 bases respectively, with 10 bases between them. CDR1 is SEHNR and CDR2 is FQNEAQ in the germline V gene (reference sequence). Here the CDR3 reads CASSPRGDGYTF. CDR3 in DNA: TGTGCCAGCAGCCCGAGGGGGGATGGCTACACCTTC. The full variable domain, with the rest looked up from reference TRBV7-9 and TRBJ1-2, is DTGVSQNPRHKITKRGQNVTFRCDPISEHNRLYWYRQTLGQGPEFLTYFQNEAQLEKSRLLSDRFSAERPKGSFSTLEIQRTEQGDSAMYLCASSPRGDGYTFGSGTRLTVV.

This clone was counted only a few times. CDR3 residues: CASSSGRGTDTQYF. The DNA for the CDR3 is TGTGCCAGCAGTAGCGGGAGGGGCACAGATACGCAGTATTTT. The V call is TRBV11-1, the J call TRBJ2-3, with TRBD2 identical over 11 bases. Germline V gene lookup returns CDR1 SGHAT and CDR2 FQDESV (reference sequence). With V trimmed by 6 bases and J by 1 base, 0 bases remained unmatched. The CDR3 is 14 residues long. The full variable domain, completed using reference TRBV11-1 and TRBJ2-3, is EAEVAQSPRYKITEKSQAVAFWCDPISGHATLYWYRQILGQGPELLVQFQDESVVDDSQLPKDRFSAERLKGVDSTLKIQPAELGDSAMYLCASSSGRGTDTQYFGPGTRLTVL.

The V and J genes are TRBV27 and TRBJ2-3; 9 bases are a match to TRBD1. CDR3 length: 15 residues. From germline, CDR1 is MNHEY and CDR2 SMNVEV (reference sequence). Unmatched junction bases numbered 5, after V lost 2 bases and J lost 5 bases. This CDR3 is CASSLSYRGRDTQYF. The CDR3, as DNA: TGTGCCAGCAGTTTAAGCTACAGGGGGCGAGATACGCAGTATTTT.

This clone has just a few counts. The chain links TRBV9 to TRBJ1-6; unclear D gene. CDR3 size: 14 residues. V gave up 1 base and J gave up 8 bases, with 10 bases separating them. Germline V CDR1 and CDR2: SGDLS, YYNGEE. The CDR3 region has the DNA TGTGCCAGCAGCGTAAGAGGACGGGATTCACCCCTCCACTTT. Translated: CASSVRGRDSPLHF.

This chain links TRBV18 with TRBJ1-4; the D is unclear. There are 11 residues in the CDR3. Trimming took 2 bases from V and 6 from J, leaving 1 base between them. Germline-derived CDR1 and CDR2 are KGHSH and LQKENI. CDR3: CASSPDEKLFF. The CDR3 DNA is TGTGCCAGCTCACCAGATGAAAAACTGTTTTTT. The complete variable domain, with remaining parts taken from reference TRBV18 and TRBJ1-4, reads NAGVMQNPRHLVRRRGQEARLRCSPMKGHSHVYWYRQLPEEGLKFMVYLQKENIIDESGMPKERFSAEFPKEGPSILRIQQVVRGDSAAYFCASSPDEKLFFGSGTQLSVL.

The rearrangement links TRBV19 to TRBJ2-4; D gene ambiguous. From germline, CDR1 is LNHDA and CDR2 SQIVND (reference sequence). The V end was cut by 1 base, the J end by 3 bases, with 7 bases between. This CDR3 contains 14 residues. The CDR3 is CASSIVPGKNIQYF. CDR3 nucleotide sequence: TGTGCCAGTAGTATAGTACCGGGCAAAAACATTCAGTACTTC.

In its sample, this clone was seen a few times. The genes are TRBV10-3 and TRBJ1-1, with a tentative D call TRBD1 (5 bases). Trimming removed 8 bases from V and 0 bases from J, with 7 bases in between. CDR1 is ENHRY, CDR2 SYGVKD, per germline. The CDR3 length is 12 residues. The CDR3 DNA reads TGTGCCATCGGGGCGGTGAACACTGAAGCTTTCTTT. This gives the protein CAIGAVNTEAFF.

The rearrangement links TRBV5-6 to TRBJ2-3; D unclear. With 4 bases removed from V and 0 bases from J, the gap between germline ends came to 12 bases. The germline V gene encodes CDR1 SGHDT and CDR2 YYEEEE. This CDR3 has 15 amino acids. Written as DNA, the CDR3 is TGTGCCAGCAGCCCCCTTACGGGCAGCACAGATACGCAGTATTTT. Protein: CASSPLTGSTDTQYF. Complete variable domain (other parts from reference TRBV5-6 and TRBJ2-3): DAGVTQSPTHLIKTRGQQVTLRCSPKSGHDTVSWYQQALGQGPQFIFQYYEEEERQRGNFPDRFSGHQFPNYSSELNVNALLLGDSALYLCASSPLTGSTDTQYFGPGTRLTVL.

This clone came up a few times. The genes are TRBV9 and TRBJ2-3; D is unclear. The CDR3 has 12 amino acids. CDR1 and CDR2 (germline): SGDLS, YYNGEE. The V and J ends lost 4 bases and 3 bases respectively, with 6 bases between them. CDR3: CASSPQTDTQYF. Here the CDR3 DNA reads TGTGCCAGCAGCCCCCAGACAGATACGCAGTATTTT. Variable domain in full (rest from reference TRBV9 and TRBJ2-3): DSGVTQTPKHLITATGQRVTLRCSPRSGDLSVYWYQQSLDQGLQFLIQYYNGEERAKGNILERFSAQQFPDLHSELNLSSLELGDSALYFCASSPQTDTQYFGPGTRLTVL.